Sequencing of this TCR beta chain was carried out in a study of blood T cells in healthy people across ages (dated by TCRdb to 2015 to 2017). Regarding the complete study: Template switching captured roughly one uniquely barcoded TCR beta cDNA molecule per two T cells in model experiments. To track age-related changes in TCR beta repertoire diversity, the study relied on deep sequencing normalized with unique cDNA molecular identifiers. Four age groups were formed from the donors: young (average roughly 16 years), middle-aged (approximately 40), aged (under 70) and long-lived (82). To avoid experimental bias, donors of different ages were distributed randomly across sequencing lanes. For two donors (one aged 18 to 29 and one aged 80 or older), the study analyzed two additional independent replicas of 1 million unique cDNA reads from the same blood draw.

The protocol used for the library was 5' RACE. The listed sequencing device is Illumina HiSeq 2500. A second PCR of about 6 to 11 cycles was run with a J-beta primer mix and a sample-barcoded 5' primer. A unique molecular identifier was introduced onto each TCR beta cDNA molecule by a template-switch 5' adaptor carrying 12 random nucleotides. Each sample yielded at least 2.5 million CDR3-containing paired-end reads. All of the RNA was converted into first-strand cDNA using the Mint cDNA synthesis kit, with a TRBC-specific oligonucleotide serving as the primer. Following uracil-DNA glycosylase treatment, a first 18-cycle PCR with universal primers M1SS and BC2_uni_R was performed on all cDNA. Turning to the authors' computational methods: For normalization, 1 million high-quality reads, each with a distinct molecular identifier, were randomly selected from each sample. Reads with shared molecular identifiers were discarded instead of being binned into consensus sequences. MiTCR, with a Q25 quality threshold and the strictest error-elimination algorithm, was used for CDR3 identification, clonotype clustering and error correction. Lower-bound total TCR beta diversity was estimated with a nonparametric unseen species model using Euler transformation. In TCRdb, the public reads were trimmed at Q25 with fastp and aligned with MiXCR, with productive beta chains retained. Rows with one shared CDR3 protein collapse into an entry with the most common genes and DNA. TCRdb's processing, not the authors', yielded these V and J calls. Within this sample are over 600,000 distinct CDR3 sequences, with less than 45% of them counted one time only. The ten largest clones represent 25% to 30% of the sample.

Here is what the overall study found, with its caveats: Compared with the aged group, more naive CD4+ T cells, fewer expanded clones and increased TCR diversity were shown by the long-lived group, suggesting age selection. Bulk unsorted PBMC profiling prevented conclusive comparison of naive and antigen-experienced compartments. Estimates of total diversity based on one million sequenced T cells were regarded as lower bounds and as underestimates. The percentage of naive T cells measured by flow cytometry correlated strongly with observed TCR beta diversity. Because the CMV infection status of the donors was unknown, age-related changes in expanded clonotypes may potentially have been confounded. Observed TCR beta diversity per million T cells fell roughly linearly with age, and a significant reduction was already apparent by age roughly 40.

Systemically healthy Caucasian individuals from Russia, 39 in total and aged roughly 6 to 100 years, were included as donors. Each donor gave ten milliliters of peripheral blood, drawn into EDTA-treated Vacutainer tubes. Ficoll-Paque density-gradient centrifugation was used to isolate PBMCs, with at least 6.5 million per sample. Trizol reagent was used to extract total RNA from the PBMCs, yielding at least 5.5 micrograms per sample. For every donor, flow cytometry on a PBMC aliquot measured the percentage of naive CD45RAhigh/CD27high T cells. The CDR3 contains 14 residues, cysteine and phenylalanine counted. Only CDR3 DNA remains: 42 bases, in frame from the first base. The germline V gene encodes CDR1 SEHNR and CDR2 FQNEAQ (reference sequence). V and J are truncated by 2 bases and 4 bases respectively, leaving an intervening sequence of 11 bases. A word on this clonotype: What this receptor recognizes is not known. No qualities accompany the bases; no much larger clone lies one base away.

The rearrangement combines TRBV7-9 with TRBJ1-2; the D gene is perhaps TRBD1, on 5 matching bases. The sample comprised blood. This TCR came from an older man in good health. The sequence in DNA is TGTGCCAGCAGCTTAAGTGGGGCCTTCTATGGCTACACCTTC. It codes for CASSLSGAFYGYTF. Full variable domain (CDR3 extended with the reference TRBV7-9 and TRBJ1-2 proteins): DTGVSQNPRHKITKRGQNVTFRCDPISEHNRLYWYRQTLGQGPEFLTYFQNEAQLEKSRLLSDRFSAERPKGSFSTLEIQRTEQGDSAMYLCASSLSGAFYGYTFGSGTRLTVV.